The TCR beta chain described here comes from a study of blood T cell repertoires in COVID-19. Overall study: Samples came from the United States, Italy and Spain, spanning acute and convalescent COVID-19. Nucleic acid was either cDNA or gDNA, and it came from T cells, B-cell-depleted T cells, or PBMCs.

Per the study methods: Quantification of nucleated cells was approximated via reference gene primer amplification. Measured with immunoSEQ multiplex PCR; TCRdb has only the in-frame clones, and not every one. The V and J calls and clone size were taken over from that table, and D and trimming were inferred from the DNA. The sample lists about 190,000 clones; about three quarters were seen once. CDR3 length equals 12 residues. Deletions cut 3 bases from V and 6 bases from J, with 8 bases between. Germline loops: CDR1 MDHEN, CDR2 SYDVKM. The receptor's source is a woman older than 75 with active or convalescent COVID-19. The chain combines TRBV28 with TRBJ1-2; no reliable D call. Sequencing was done on a sample of peripheral blood. CDR3 in DNA: TGTGCCAGCAGTTTGTGGAGGAATGGCTACACCTTC. Its protein is CASSLWRNGYTF.